This is a list of T cell receptor beta chains from one sample in a study of regulatory T cells in long-lasting Graves disease. MiXCR, applied by TCRdb to the multiplex PCR reads, yields one record per CDR3 protein. The sample consists of roughly 500,000 distinct CDR3 sequences, roughly 22% of them appearing once. The sequences come from peripheral blood mononuclear cells (PBMCs), collected when the disease was refractory, from a patient treated with antithyroid drugs. The source is a female donor with Graves disease. The CDR3 runs from the conserved cysteine through the conserved F or W. Fields, in order: clone size, J gene, D gene, V gene, CDR3 protein, CDR3 DNA. D genes are given only for firm matches. Some rows mark clone size as missing; the rest say once, few, many or name a class of expanded clone.

clone_size: -
j_call: TRBJ1-5
d_call: -
v_call: TRBV28
cdr3_aa: CASSAYNQPQHF
cdr3_nt: TGTGCCAGCAGCGCGTACAATCAGCCCCAGCATTTT

clone_size: few
j_call: TRBJ2-7
d_call: TRBD1
v_call: TRBV30
cdr3_aa: CAWSPGQGAYEQYF
cdr3_nt: TGTGCCTGGAGTCCGGGACAGGGGGCCTACGAGCAGTACTTC

clone_size: -
j_call: TRBJ2-5
d_call: -
v_call: TRBV5-4
cdr3_aa: CAVAPTVQETQYF
cdr3_nt: TGTGCAGTAGCCCCCACAGTTCAAGAGACCCAGTACTTC

clone_size: many
j_call: TRBJ2-5
d_call: -
v_call: TRBV6-1
cdr3_aa: CASTLETQYF
cdr3_nt: TGTGCCAGCACTTTGGAGACCCAGTACTTC

clone_size: few
j_call: TRBJ1-4
d_call: -
v_call: TRBV7-9
cdr3_aa: CASSSGQAGGGEKLFF
cdr3_nt: TGTGCCAGCAGCTCGGGACAAGCAGGCGGTGGTGAAAAACTGTTTTTT

clone_size: -
j_call: TRBJ1-4
d_call: TRBD1
v_call: TRBV18
cdr3_aa: CASSPGQGTANEKLFF
cdr3_nt: TGTGCCAGCTCACCAGGACAGGGGACCGCTAATGAAAAACTGTTTTTT

clone_size: many
j_call: TRBJ2-7
d_call: TRBD1
v_call: TRBV11-2
cdr3_aa: CASSLGQGRFYEQYF
cdr3_nt: TGTGCCAGCAGCCTAGGACAGGGAAGATTCTACGAGCAGTACTTC

clone_size: many
j_call: TRBJ1-2
d_call: TRBD1
v_call: TRBV19
cdr3_aa: CAAKPGQKPYYGYTF
cdr3_nt: TGTGCCGCCAAACCGGGACAGAAACCCTACTATGGCTACACCTTC

clone_size: -
j_call: TRBJ2-7
d_call: -
v_call: TRBV20-1
cdr3_aa: CSARDRTSSYEQYF
cdr3_nt: TGCAGTGCTAGAGATAGGACGAGCTCCTACGAGCAGTACTTC

clone_size: -
j_call: TRBJ1-1
d_call: -
v_call: TRBV19
cdr3_aa: CASSILGNTEAFF
cdr3_nt: TGTGCCAGTAGTATCCTGGGGAACACTGAAGCTTTCTTT

clone_size: few
j_call: TRBJ2-1
d_call: -
v_call: TRBV7-2
cdr3_aa: CASSPLGGDSYNEQFF
cdr3_nt: TGTGCCAGCAGCCCACTCGGCGGGGACTCCTACAATGAGCAGTTCTTC

clone_size: many
j_call: TRBJ2-7
d_call: TRBD2
v_call: TRBV20-1
cdr3_aa: CSARTPGLAGGEQYF
cdr3_nt: TGCAGTGCTAGGACCCCCGGACTAGCGGGAGGCGAGCAGTACTTC

clone_size: -
j_call: TRBJ2-6
d_call: -
v_call: TRBV6-2/TRBV6-3
cdr3_aa: CASSDRFGSGANVLTF
cdr3_nt: TGTGCCAGCAGTGACAGGTTTGGCTCTGGGGCCAACGTCCTGACTTTC

clone_size: -
j_call: TRBJ2-5
d_call: TRBD1
v_call: TRBV11-3
cdr3_aa: CASSLTRDRGQETQYF
cdr3_nt: TGTGCCAGCAGCTTGACCCGGGACAGGGGCCAAGAGACCCAGTACTTC

clone_size: many
j_call: TRBJ1-1
d_call: -
v_call: TRBV29-1
cdr3_aa: CSVGVGASDTEAFF
cdr3_nt: TGCAGCGTTGGGGTGGGGGCGTCGGACACTGAAGCTTTCTTT

clone_size: -
j_call: TRBJ1-4
d_call: TRBD1
v_call: TRBV7-9
cdr3_aa: CASSLGQGGENLFF
cdr3_nt: TGTGCCAGCAGCTTAGGACAGGGTGGTGAAAACCTGTTTTTT

clone_size: -
j_call: TRBJ2-4
d_call: TRBD1
v_call: TRBV19
cdr3_aa: CASRQGALAKNIQYF
cdr3_nt: TGTGCCAGTAGACAGGGGGCCCTAGCCAAAAACATTCAGTACTTC

clone_size: many
j_call: TRBJ2-2
d_call: -
v_call: TRBV2
cdr3_aa: CASSRPNTGELFF
cdr3_nt: TGTGCCAGTAGTAGGCCGAACACCGGGGAGCTGTTTTTT

clone_size: many
j_call: TRBJ1-5
d_call: -
v_call: TRBV6-5
cdr3_aa: CASSSGLRGARQPQHF
cdr3_nt: TGTGCCAGCAGTTCGGGACTAAGAGGAGCAAGACAGCCCCAGCATTTT

clone_size: many
j_call: TRBJ1-5
d_call: TRBD1
v_call: TRBV29-1
cdr3_aa: CSVIAGGSNQPQHF
cdr3_nt: TGCAGCGTTATCGCAGGGGGTAGCAATCAGCCCCAGCATTTT

clone_size: few
j_call: TRBJ2-2
d_call: -
v_call: TRBV9
cdr3_aa: CASSVWGNTGELFF
cdr3_nt: TGTGCCAGCAGCGTATGGGGGAACACCGGGGAGCTGTTTTTT

clone_size: few
j_call: TRBJ1-4
d_call: -
v_call: TRBV28
cdr3_aa: CASTGRTNEKLFF
cdr3_nt: TGTGCCAGCACCGGACGGACAAATGAAAAACTGTTTTTT

clone_size: many
j_call: TRBJ2-5
d_call: TRBD1
v_call: TRBV2
cdr3_aa: CASIRDRGRVETQYF
cdr3_nt: TGTGCCAGCATTAGGGACAGGGGGCGGGTAGAGACCCAGTACTTC

clone_size: many
j_call: TRBJ2-5
d_call: TRBD2
v_call: TRBV27
cdr3_aa: CASSLGGAGGQTQYF
cdr3_nt: TGTGCCAGCAGTTTAGGAGGAGCGGGGGGTCAAACCCAGTACTTC

clone_size: few
j_call: TRBJ1-5
d_call: -
v_call: TRBV6-2/TRBV6-3
cdr3_aa: CASSYGTFQPQHF
cdr3_nt: TGTGCCAGCAGTTACGGGACATTTCAGCCCCAGCATTTT

clone_size: few
j_call: TRBJ2-4
d_call: -
v_call: TRBV24-1
cdr3_aa: CATSDRGQGGSIQYF
cdr3_nt: TGTGCCACCAGTGATCGCGGACAGGGAGGGAGCATTCAGTACTTC

clone_size: many
j_call: TRBJ2-5
d_call: -
v_call: TRBV6-1
cdr3_aa: CASTKGSLLFETQYF
cdr3_nt: TGTGCCAGCACCAAAGGGTCGCTGCTTTTTGAGACCCAGTACTTC

clone_size: -
j_call: TRBJ1-1
d_call: -
v_call: TRBV5-1
cdr3_aa: CASSLVGQAFF
cdr3_nt: TGCGCCAGCAGCTTGGTAGGGCAAGCTTTCTTT

clone_size: many
j_call: TRBJ2-7
d_call: TRBD1
v_call: TRBV20-1
cdr3_aa: CSARVWDRPTPEQYF
cdr3_nt: TGCAGTGCTAGAGTTTGGGACAGGCCCACCCCCGAGCAGTACTTC

clone_size: many
j_call: TRBJ1-4
d_call: -
v_call: TRBV28
cdr3_aa: CASSLGGRVYEKLFF
cdr3_nt: TGTGCCAGCAGCCTAGGTGGCAGGGTTTACGAAAAACTGTTTTTT

clone_size: -
j_call: TRBJ1-2
d_call: -
v_call: TRBV11-3
cdr3_aa: CASSPTEGLGYTF
cdr3_nt: TGTGCCAGCAGCCCCACGGAGGGACTCGGCTACACCTTC

clone_size: -
j_call: TRBJ2-4
d_call: -
v_call: TRBV7-3
cdr3_aa: CASSYKGENIQYF
cdr3_nt: TGTGCCAGCAGCTACAAGGGGGAAAACATTCAGTACTTC

clone_size: many
j_call: TRBJ1-1
d_call: -
v_call: TRBV5-1
cdr3_aa: CASSLDGSYYF
cdr3_nt: TGCGCCAGCAGCTTGGATGGCAGCTACTACTTT

clone_size: -
j_call: TRBJ1-5
d_call: -
v_call: TRBV28
cdr3_aa: CASRMRGDSNQPQHF
cdr3_nt: TGTGCCAGCAGGATGAGGGGAGATAGCAATCAGCCCCAGCATTTT

clone_size: many
j_call: TRBJ2-7
d_call: TRBD1
v_call: TRBV12-3/TRBV12-4
cdr3_aa: CASSPSPGQVYEQYF
cdr3_nt: TGTGCCAGCAGTCCCAGCCCGGGACAGGTCTACGAGCAGTACTTC

clone_size: many
j_call: TRBJ1-3
d_call: -
v_call: TRBV12-3/TRBV12-4
cdr3_aa: CASTLEMGGNTIYF
cdr3_nt: TGTGCCAGCACTCTCGAGATGGGGGGAAACACCATATATTTT

clone_size: many
j_call: TRBJ2-4
d_call: -
v_call: TRBV13
cdr3_aa: CASSLVRLKNIQYF
cdr3_nt: TGTGCCAGCAGCTTAGTACGGCTAAAAAACATTCAGTACTTC

clone_size: -
j_call: TRBJ2-7
d_call: -
v_call: TRBV7-2
cdr3_aa: CASSLSVNWGEQYF
cdr3_nt: TGTGCCAGCAGCTTAAGCGTCAATTGGGGCGAGCAGTACTTC

clone_size: many
j_call: TRBJ1-1
d_call: -
v_call: TRBV7-2
cdr3_aa: CASSPLAGMNTEAFF
cdr3_nt: TGTGCCAGCAGCCCGCTTGCGGGGATGAACACTGAAGCTTTCTTT

clone_size: many
j_call: TRBJ1-5
d_call: -
v_call: TRBV28
cdr3_aa: CASSPTLTAQPQHF
cdr3_nt: TGTGCCAGCAGTCCCACCCTGACAGCTCAGCCCCAGCATTTT

clone_size: -
j_call: TRBJ1-2
d_call: TRBD1
v_call: TRBV29-1
cdr3_aa: CSVDLQGARGGYTF
cdr3_nt: TGCAGCGTTGATCTCCAGGGGGCAAGGGGTGGCTACACCTTC

clone_size: -
j_call: TRBJ1-4
d_call: TRBD1
v_call: TRBV30
cdr3_aa: CAWSSGQGAEKLFF
cdr3_nt: TGTGCCTGGAGTTCGGGACAGGGCGCCGAAAAACTGTTTTTT

clone_size: few
j_call: TRBJ1-2
d_call: -
v_call: TRBV7-9
cdr3_aa: CASSLVGGLYGYTF
cdr3_nt: TGTGCCAGCAGCTTAGTGGGCGGACTCTATGGCTACACCTTC

clone_size: -
j_call: TRBJ2-2
d_call: TRBD2
v_call: TRBV29-1
cdr3_aa: CSVIGVAGALNTGELFF
cdr3_nt: TGCAGCGTTATAGGAGTAGCGGGGGCCCTGAACACCGGGGAGCTGTTTTTT

clone_size: many
j_call: TRBJ1-4
d_call: -
v_call: TRBV6-1
cdr3_aa: CATRKSNEKLFF
cdr3_nt: TGTGCCACCAGGAAGTCTAATGAAAAACTGTTTTTT

clone_size: few
j_call: TRBJ2-3
d_call: -
v_call: TRBV2
cdr3_aa: CASSEQREDTQYF
cdr3_nt: TGTGCCAGCAGTGAACAACGGGAAGATACGCAGTATTTT

clone_size: few
j_call: TRBJ1-1
d_call: TRBD1
v_call: TRBV7-3
cdr3_aa: CASSLTGTGLSGTEAFF
cdr3_nt: TGTGCCAGCAGCTTAACCGGGACAGGGTTGAGTGGCACTGAAGCTTTCTTT

clone_size: many
j_call: TRBJ1-2
d_call: -
v_call: TRBV5-1
cdr3_aa: CASSPRADYGYTF
cdr3_nt: TGCGCCAGCAGCCCACGGGCAGACTATGGCTACACCTTC

clone_size: -
j_call: TRBJ1-2
d_call: -
v_call: TRBV30
cdr3_aa: CAWKPPDRANYGYTF
cdr3_nt: TGTGCCTGGAAACCCCCGGACAGAGCTAACTATGGCTACACCTTC

clone_size: few
j_call: TRBJ2-7
d_call: -
v_call: TRBV5-6
cdr3_aa: CASSLEGVTYEQYF
cdr3_nt: TGTGCCAGCAGCTTGGAGGGGGTGACCTACGAGCAGTACTTC